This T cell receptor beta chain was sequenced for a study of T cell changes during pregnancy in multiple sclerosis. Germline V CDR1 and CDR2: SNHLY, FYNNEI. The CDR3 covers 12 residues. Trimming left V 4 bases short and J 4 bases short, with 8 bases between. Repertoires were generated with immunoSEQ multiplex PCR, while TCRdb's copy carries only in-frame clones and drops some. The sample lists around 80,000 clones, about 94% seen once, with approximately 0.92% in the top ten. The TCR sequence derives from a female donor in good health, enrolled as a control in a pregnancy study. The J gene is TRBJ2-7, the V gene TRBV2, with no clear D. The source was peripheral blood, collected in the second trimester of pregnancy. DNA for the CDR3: TGTGCCAGCAGTGTCGTGTCTTACGAGCAGTACTTC. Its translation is CASSVVSYEQYF.